A selection of T cell receptor beta chains follows, all from one sample in a study of STAT5B mutations in CD4+ large granular lymphocyte leukemia. Clones were read by immunoSEQ multiplex PCR, and TCRdb kept only the in-frame ones, dropping some. The sample holds tens of thousands of clones, about 80% seen once. Sequencing used CD4+ T cells from blood buffy coats. Receptors were obtained from a human donor in good health. CDR3s include the opening cysteine and the closing phenylalanine or tryptophan. The D gene is left open where the match is weak. Only some rows state a clone size, as once, few, many or a class for expanded clones.

d_gene: TRBD1; abundance: NA; j_gene: TRBJ1-2; v_gene: TRBV7-2; CDR3aa: CASSLGGTGGGVYGYTF; CDR3nt: TGTGCCAGCAGCTTAGGAGGGACAGGGGGTGGGGTATATGGCTACACCTTC
d_gene: TRBD2; abundance: few; j_gene: TRBJ2-2; v_gene: TRBV10-3; CDR3aa: CAIKSSGRANTGELFF; CDR3nt: TGTGCCATCAAGTCTAGCGGGAGGGCCAACACCGGGGAGCTGTTTTTT
d_gene: TRBD1; abundance: NA; j_gene: TRBJ1-1; v_gene: TRBV18; CDR3aa: CASSRNRDRGGLNTEAFF; CDR3nt: TGTGCCAGCTCACGAAACCGGGACAGGGGAGGATTGAACACTGAAGCTTTCTTT
d_gene: TRBD1; abundance: NA; j_gene: TRBJ2-1; v_gene: TRBV28; CDR3aa: CASRPGQGYNEQFF; CDR3nt: TGTGCCAGCAGGCCGGGACAGGGTTACAATGAGCAGTTCTTC
d_gene: TRBD2; abundance: NA; j_gene: TRBJ2-3; v_gene: TRBV11-3; CDR3aa: CASSLIYGGGRESDTQYF; CDR3nt: TGTGCCAGCAGCTTAATATACGGCGGCGGGAGGGAGTCGGATACGCAGTATTTT
d_gene: TRBD1; abundance: few; j_gene: TRBJ1-2; v_gene: TRBV5-1; CDR3aa: CASSSLSQGALDGYTF; CDR3nt: TGCGCCAGCAGCTCCCTCTCACAGGGGGCGCTTGATGGCTACACCTTC
d_gene: TRBD2; abundance: NA; j_gene: TRBJ2-3; v_gene: TRBV30; CDR3aa: CAWSHKASGSDTQYF; CDR3nt: TGTGCCTGGAGTCATAAGGCTAGCGGGTCAGATACGCAGTATTTT
d_gene: NA; abundance: NA; j_gene: TRBJ2-3; v_gene: TRBV7-2; CDR3aa: CASSVPPGGSTDTQYF; CDR3nt: TGTGCCAGCAGCGTTCCCCCAGGCGGGTCCACAGATACGCAGTATTTT
d_gene: TRBD2; abundance: NA; j_gene: TRBJ2-3; v_gene: TRBV7-9; CDR3aa: CASSLAGSGRAEDTQYF; CDR3nt: TGTGCCAGCAGCTTAGCGGGTAGCGGGAGGGCCGAAGATACGCAGTATTTT
d_gene: NA; abundance: NA; j_gene: TRBJ1-2; v_gene: TRBV5-1; CDR3aa: CASSKDGHPNSYGYTF; CDR3nt: TGCGCCAGCAGCAAGGACGGACACCCGAACTCATATGGCTACACCTTC
d_gene: NA; abundance: NA; j_gene: TRBJ1-1; v_gene: TRBV7-8; CDR3aa: CASSLDAAASNTEAFF; CDR3nt: TGTGCCAGCAGCTTAGACGCGGCGGCAAGCAACACTGAAGCTTTCTTT
d_gene: TRBD1; abundance: NA; j_gene: TRBJ2-4; v_gene: TRBV25-1; CDR3aa: CASSEYRQGLAKNIQYF; CDR3nt: TGTGCCAGCAGTGAATACCGACAGGGGCTAGCCAAAAACATTCAGTACTTC
d_gene: TRBD1; abundance: few; j_gene: TRBJ1-5; v_gene: TRBV27; CDR3aa: CASSSGQGRQPQHF; CDR3nt: TGTGCCAGCAGTTCCGGACAGGGGAGGCAGCCCCAGCATTTT
d_gene: NA; abundance: NA; j_gene: TRBJ2-1; v_gene: TRBV5-8; CDR3aa: CASSPSSGTYSSYNEQFF; CDR3nt: TGTGCCAGCAGCCCCAGCTCCGGGACATATAGCTCCTACAATGAGCAGTTCTTC
d_gene: TRBD2; abundance: NA; j_gene: TRBJ2-3; v_gene: TRBV4-1; CDR3aa: CASSRWTSGGADTQYF; CDR3nt: TGCGCCAGCAGCAGATGGACTAGCGGGGGGGCAGATACGCAGTATTTT
d_gene: TRBD1; abundance: NA; j_gene: TRBJ1-2; v_gene: TRBV7-9; CDR3aa: CASSPGDRAHYGYTF; CDR3nt: TGTGCCAGCAGCCCCGGGGACAGGGCTCACTATGGCTACACCTTC
d_gene: NA; abundance: NA; j_gene: TRBJ1-2; v_gene: TRBV29-1; CDR3aa: CTIIPHLSSLDHYGYTF; CDR3nt: TGCACCATCATTCCCCACCTTTCCAGCCTAGATCACTATGGCTACACCTTC
d_gene: NA; abundance: NA; j_gene: TRBJ2-4; v_gene: TRBV5-6; CDR3aa: CASVSIVEAKNIQYF; CDR3nt: TGTGCCAGCGTCTCAATAGTCGAGGCCAAAAACATTCAGTACTTC
d_gene: NA; abundance: NA; j_gene: TRBJ2-7; v_gene: TRBV7-2; CDR3aa: CASSEGHSSYEQYF; CDR3nt: TGTGCCAGCAGCGAAGGCCACTCCTCCTACGAGCAGTACTTC
d_gene: TRBD1; abundance: NA; j_gene: TRBJ1-3; v_gene: TRBV19; CDR3aa: CASKRTGVGNTIYF; CDR3nt: TGTGCCAGTAAACGCACAGGGGTCGGAAACACCATATATTTT
d_gene: NA; abundance: NA; j_gene: TRBJ2-4; v_gene: TRBV6-5; CDR3aa: CASSYGQGGGNIQYF; CDR3nt: TGTGCCAGCAGTTACGGCCAGGGGGGGGGAAACATTCAGTACTTC
d_gene: TRBD2; abundance: NA; j_gene: TRBJ2-1; v_gene: TRBV4-2; CDR3aa: CASSQDRSSGVRHEQFF; CDR3nt: TGTGCCAGCAGCCAAGATCGCTCTAGCGGGGTCCGTCATGAGCAGTTCTTC
d_gene: NA; abundance: NA; j_gene: TRBJ1-2; v_gene: TRBV5-6; CDR3aa: CASSLWVIYRENYGYTF; CDR3nt: TGTGCCAGCAGCTTGTGGGTGATCTACCGGGAAAACTATGGCTACACCTTC
d_gene: NA; abundance: NA; j_gene: TRBJ2-7; v_gene: TRBV7-2; CDR3aa: CASSKGTNSYEQYF; CDR3nt: TGTGCCAGCAGCAAAGGGACAAACTCCTACGAGCAGTACTTC
d_gene: TRBD1; abundance: NA; j_gene: TRBJ1-5; v_gene: TRBV29-1; CDR3aa: CSVGRGLDQPQHF; CDR3nt: TGCAGCGTTGGCAGGGGGCTGGATCAGCCCCAGCATTTT
d_gene: NA; abundance: NA; j_gene: TRBJ2-7; v_gene: TRBV5-4; CDR3aa: CASSLASLPYEQYF; CDR3nt: TGTGCCAGCAGCTTGGCGTCACTCCCCTACGAGCAGTACTTC
d_gene: NA; abundance: few; j_gene: TRBJ2-7; v_gene: TRBV5-1; CDR3aa: CASSLMGEQYF; CDR3nt: TGCGCCAGCAGCTTGATGGGCGAGCAGTACTTC
d_gene: TRBD2; abundance: NA; j_gene: TRBJ2-3; v_gene: TRBV2; CDR3aa: CASSALREHADTQYF; CDR3nt: TGTGCCAGCAGTGCTTTGCGGGAGCACGCAGATACGCAGTATTTT
d_gene: TRBD1; abundance: NA; j_gene: TRBJ2-1; v_gene: TRBV5-1; CDR3aa: CASRSAPGQNNEQFF; CDR3nt: TGCGCCAGCAGATCCGCTCCGGGACAGAACAATGAGCAGTTCTTC
d_gene: TRBD1; abundance: NA; j_gene: TRBJ2-5; v_gene: TRBV10-3; CDR3aa: CAILQGVGETQYF; CDR3nt: TGTGCCATCCTACAGGGGGTAGGCGAGACCCAGTACTTC
d_gene: NA; abundance: few; j_gene: TRBJ2-2; v_gene: TRBV5-4; CDR3aa: CASNLQGIGELFF; CDR3nt: TGTGCCAGCAATCTACAGGGAATCGGGGAGCTGTTTTTT
d_gene: NA; abundance: NA; j_gene: TRBJ1-5; v_gene: TRBV7-1; CDR3aa: CASSSNHTLRDLTPFVNSNQPQHF; CDR3nt: TGTGCCAGCAGCTCAAATCACACACTGCGGGATCTCACTCCCTTCGTAAATAGCAATCAGCCCCAGCATTTT
d_gene: TRBD2; abundance: once; j_gene: TRBJ2-3; v_gene: TRBV5-1; CDR3aa: CASSAGDTSGSDTQYF; CDR3nt: TGCGCCAGCAGCGCCGGAGATACTAGCGGTTCAGATACGCAGTATTTT
d_gene: TRBD1; abundance: NA; j_gene: TRBJ2-4; v_gene: TRBV19; CDR3aa: CASSSSTGAENIQYF; CDR3nt: TGTGCCAGTAGCTCCTCGACAGGGGCCGAAAACATTCAGTACTTC
d_gene: NA; abundance: NA; j_gene: TRBJ1-5; v_gene: TRBV7-8; CDR3aa: CASRRTANQPQHF; CDR3nt: TGTGCCAGCAGAAGGACAGCCAATCAGCCCCAGCATTTT
d_gene: TRBD1; abundance: once; j_gene: TRBJ2-7; v_gene: TRBV5-4; CDR3aa: CASSGSGTGGAEQYF; CDR3nt: TGTGCCAGCAGCGGATCCGGGACAGGGGGAGCCGAGCAGTACTTC
d_gene: NA; abundance: NA; j_gene: TRBJ1-1; v_gene: TRBV11-2; CDR3aa: CASSLGVLNTEAFF; CDR3nt: TGTGCCAGCAGCTTAGGTGTCCTGAACACTGAAGCTTTCTTT
d_gene: NA; abundance: NA; j_gene: TRBJ1-1; v_gene: TRBV7-9; CDR3aa: CASSSPKDTEAFF; CDR3nt: TGTGCCAGCAGCTCACCCAAGGACACTGAAGCTTTCTTT
d_gene: NA; abundance: few; j_gene: TRBJ2-3; v_gene: TRBV5-1; CDR3aa: CASRLGTDTQYF; CDR3nt: TGCGCCAGCAGGCTAGGGACAGATACGCAGTATTTT
d_gene: NA; abundance: few; j_gene: TRBJ1-2; v_gene: TRBV7-8; CDR3aa: CASSGRGTYGYTF; CDR3nt: TGTGCCAGCAGCGGCCGCGGGACCTATGGCTACACCTTC
d_gene: NA; abundance: NA; j_gene: TRBJ2-3; v_gene: TRBV19; CDR3aa: CASSRSGGSTDTQYF; CDR3nt: TGTGCCAGTAGTAGGAGCGGAGGGAGCACAGATACGCAGTATTTT
d_gene: NA; abundance: once; j_gene: TRBJ1-2; v_gene: TRBV7-3; CDR3aa: CASSLTPGGSDGYTF; CDR3nt: TGTGCCAGCAGCTTAACTCCCGGAGGGTCGGATGGCTACACCTTC
d_gene: NA; abundance: once; j_gene: TRBJ2-7; v_gene: TRBV11-2; CDR3aa: CASRLGVLGALYF; CDR3nt: TGTGCCAGCAGACTAGGCGTCTTGGGAGCCCTATACTTC
d_gene: NA; abundance: once; j_gene: TRBJ2-2; v_gene: TRBV5-1; CDR3aa: CASSPRDTNTGELFF; CDR3nt: TGCGCCAGCAGCCCCCGGGACACAAACACCGGGGAGCTGTTTTTT